The source of this TCR beta chain is a study of T cell repertoires in cytomegalovirus infection. Looking at the study overall: Public TCR beta signatures provided an indication of both CMV infection and a matching HLA type. Findings and limits, study-wide: The response measured ex vivo was dominated by TCR beta clonotypes (HLA-C-restricted and CMV-specific). CMV carriers with the relevant HLA were identified by cumulative public TCR beta family frequency.

TCRdb used MiXCR to reprocess the reads, holding one entry per CDR3 protein. This sample has about 680,000 distinct CDR3 sequences; less than 25% occur once, and the top ten carry 6.5% to 10%. V dropped 8 bases and J dropped 4 bases, with 11 bases sitting between them. The CDR3 consists of 12 residues. The germline V gene has CDR1 SNHLY and CDR2 FYNNEI. About this clonotype itself: What it binds is not known.

This sequence originates from a human donor in good health (CMV status not recorded). Some clones in this sample may be carry-over from other donors' samples. Sequencing was carried out using CD8+ T cells from PBMCs. The chain combines TRBV2 with TRBJ1-2; D remains ambiguous. The CDR3 region is CASFQRLYGYTF. Here the CDR3 DNA reads TGTGCCAGCTTTCAGCGTCTCTATGGCTACACCTTC.